The rows below give T cell receptor beta chains drawn from one sample of a study of blood T cell repertoires in COVID-19. Data came from immunoSEQ multiplex PCR; TCRdb stores just in-frame clones and leaves some out. The sample shows about 210,000 clones, about 80% of them seen only once. Sequencing was carried out using peripheral blood. The source of these receptors is an elderly woman with COVID-19, enrolled during active disease. CDR3s include the opening cysteine and the closing phenylalanine or tryptophan. A D gene is named only where the DNA matches it firmly. For some rows the clone size is stated as once, few or many, or as a class when expanded; others skip it.

d_call j_call clone_size v_call cdr3_nt cdr3_aa
TRBD1 TRBJ2-3 NA TRBV4-1 TGCGCCAGCAGCCTGGGACAGGGGACAGATACGCAGTATTTT CASSLGQGTDTQYF
TRBD1 TRBJ1-2 NA TRBV29-1 TGCAGCGTTGTCCGACCAGGGGGGTATGGCTACACCTTC CSVVRPGGYGYTF
TRBD2 TRBJ2-1 NA TRBV5-1 TGCGCCAGCAGCTCGGGACTAGCGGGGGGCCAAGAGCAGTTCTTC CASSSGLAGGQEQFF
TRBD2 TRBJ2-2 few TRBV6-4 TGTGCCAGCAGTGAACTAGCGGGAGATCCCGGGGAGCTGTTTTTT CASSELAGDPGELFF
NA TRBJ2-7 NA TRBV19 TGTGCCAGTAGTGTCGGCGGATCCTCCTACGAGCAGTACTTC CASSVGGSSYEQYF
NA TRBJ2-7 NA TRBV5-1 TGCGCCAGCAGCTTCTTTACCGAGATTCGGGGGAGTTCCTACGAGCAGTACTTC CASSFFTEIRGSSYEQYF
NA TRBJ2-3 NA TRBV6-1 TGTGCCAGCAGTGAGACTGCCGGAACAGATACGCAGTATTTT CASSETAGTDTQYF
NA TRBJ1-4 once TRBV7-9 TGTGCCAGCAGCTCCGGGGGGCGTTCTGGAAAACTGTTTTTT CASSSGGRSGKLFF
TRBD1 TRBJ2-2 NA TRBV28 TGTGCCACCAGAGGACAGGGGAACGGGGAGCTGTTTTTT CATRGQGNGELFF
NA TRBJ2-1 NA TRBV5-1 TGCGCCAGCAGCTGGGGACGGGGGACCTACAATGAGCAGTTCTTC CASSWGRGTYNEQFF
NA TRBJ1-1 NA TRBV7-3 TGTGCCAGCAGCTTAAATAGTAACACTGAAGCTTTCTTT CASSLNSNTEAFF
NA TRBJ2-7 NA TRBV6-5 NA CASILARGSYEQYF
NA TRBJ2-1 NA TRBV2 TGTGCCAGCAGTGGGGGGCTAGGTGCCAATGAGCAGTTCTTC CASSGGLGANEQFF
NA TRBJ1-2 once TRBV10-3 TGTGCCATCAGCGGGACAACTACTAACTATGGCTACACCTTC CAISGTTTNYGYTF
TRBD1 TRBJ1-2 NA TRBV7-2 TGTGCCAGCAGCTCGGGACAGCTCTATGGCTACACCTTC CASSSGQLYGYTF
NA TRBJ2-5 few TRBV28 TGTGCCAGCAGTCTCCCCTCGGGGGGCTATGAGACCCAGTACTTC CASSLPSGGYETQYF
NA TRBJ1-1 NA TRBV10-1 TGCGCCAGCAGTGATCACGGTGGACAGCACACTGAAGCTTTCTTT CASSDHGGQHTEAFF
NA TRBJ1-2 NA TRBV19 TGTGCCAGTAGTATCCACGGCTATGGCTACACCTTC CASSIHGYGYTF
NA TRBJ1-4 NA TRBV18 TGTGCCAGCTCACGGGAGCGGATGGGTCCTAATGAAAAACTGTTTTTT CASSRERMGPNEKLFF
TRBD1 TRBJ1-1 NA TRBV5-4 TGTGCCAGCAACCCTGGACAGGGGGCATTCGCTTTCTTT CASNPGQGAFAFF
NA TRBJ2-7 NA TRBV5-6 TGTGCCAGCAGCTCCACCCCGACAGGAAAAGGCGCCTACGAGCAGTACTTC CASSSTPTGKGAYEQYF
TRBD1 TRBJ1-2 few TRBV5-1 TGCGCCAGCAGCTTGTGGGGGACGACAGGGGACAACTATGGCTACACCTTC CASSLWGTTGDNYGYTF
NA TRBJ2-3 NA TRBV25-1 TGTGCCAGCAGTGACCCCGGAGGGGGGGCCCCAGATACGCAGTATTTT CASSDPGGGAPDTQYF
TRBD2 TRBJ2-5 NA TRBV28 TGTGCCAGCAGTCAAGCGACTAGCGAGACCCAGTACTTC CASSQATSETQYF
TRBD2 TRBJ2-2 NA TRBV11-3 TGTGCCAGCAGCTTCACTAGCGGAGGAGGGACCGGGGAGCTGTTTTTT CASSFTSGGGTGELFF
TRBD1 TRBJ2-1 NA TRBV7-2 TGTGCCACGCGACAGGGGAGACCCAATGAGCAGTTCTTC CATRQGRPNEQFF